What follows are 18 T cell receptor beta chains derived from one specimen sequenced in a study of cytomegalovirus exposure and HLA in healthy donors. Generated by immunoSEQ multiplex PCR, the TCRdb table keeps only in-frame clones and is missing some. The table records some 110,000 clones, around 85% of them present only once. Material for sequencing was PBMCs. The receptors originated from a young man in good health and CMV-seropositive.

V and J are TRBV9 and TRBJ1-4, with TRBD1 as a possible D gene (5 bases). This CDR3 spans 15 amino acids. Germline V CDR1 and CDR2: SGDLS, YYNGEE. V lost 0 bases, J lost 7 bases, and 13 bases lay in between. CDR3 protein: CASSVAGALSEKLFF. CDR3 sequence (DNA): TGTGCCAGCAGCGTAGCTGGGGCTTTGAGTGAAAAACTGTTTTTT. Supplemented by reference TRBV9 and TRBJ1-4, the full variable domain reads DSGVTQTPKHLITATGQRVTLRCSPRSGDLSVYWYQQSLDQGLQFLIQYYNGEERAKGNILERFSAQQFPDLHSELNLSSLELGDSALYFCASSVAGALSEKLFFGSGTQLSVL.

The J gene is TRBJ2-1, the V gene TRBV23-1, with a weak D call TRBD1 (5 bases). TRBV23-1 is annotated as an ORF whose role is uncertain. The CDR3 runs 17 residues. Trimming removed 3 bases from V and 0 bases from J, with 15 bases in between. The CDR3 coding sequence is TGCGCCAGCAGTCACCCAGGGTTAGTTAGCTCCTACAATGAGCAGTTCTTC. Amino acid sequence: CASSHPGLVSSYNEQFF.

V is TRBV5-6 and J is TRBJ2-2; 11 bases agree with TRBD1. The CDR3 is made up of 16 amino acids. The V segment lost 7 bases and the J segment 6 bases; nucleotides outside the gene matches: 11. CDR1 and CDR2 (germline): SGHDT, YYEEEE. The CDR3 protein is CASPPRDRGYSGELFF. For the CDR3, the DNA is TGTGCCAGCCCTCCAAGGGACAGGGGGTATTCCGGGGAGCTGTTTTTT.

J is TRBJ1-1 and V is TRBV15; maybe TRBD1 (5 bases). This CDR3 is built from 15 residues. The V and J ends lost 7 bases and 3 bases respectively, with 18 bases between them. Per the germline V gene, CDR1 is LNHNV and CDR2 is YYDKDF (reference sequence). CDR3 amino acids: CATTAAGFRDTEAFF. The CDR3 DNA reads as TGTGCCACCACCGCCGCAGGGTTTAGGGACACTGAAGCTTTCTTT.

This clone was picked up one time. The CDR3 loop reads CASRIWTGLYSNQPQHF. The CDR3 DNA reads TGTGCCAGCAGGATTTGGACAGGCCTTTATAGCAATCAGCCCCAGCATTTT. The V call is TRBV28, the J call TRBJ1-5, with 7 positions matching TRBD1. The CDR3 contains 17 residues. Per the germline V gene, CDR1 is MDHEN and CDR2 is SYDVKM. V trimming: 6 bases; J trimming: 0 bases; junction bases outside the gene matches: 11.

The gene calls are TRBV6-5 and TRBJ2-1; D may be TRBD1 (7 bases). The ends were cut back, 2 bases at V and 7 bases at J, with 9 bases in the middle. The CDR3 spans 13 residues. Germline V gene sequence: CDR1 MNHEY, CDR2 SVGAGI. CDR3 in DNA: TGTGCCAGCAGTTACGCAGGGGGGAATGAGCAGTTCTTC. As protein: CASSYAGGNEQFF.

The chain employs TRBV18 and TRBJ2-1; 10 nucleotides line up with TRBD1. The germline V gene has CDR1 KGHSH and CDR2 LQKENI. V gave up 2 bases and J gave up 9 bases; unmatched junction bases: 10. The CDR3 runs 16 residues. CDR3 in DNA: TGTGCCAGCTCACCAATTATTGGACAGGGGGGAAGTGAGCAGTTCTTC. Its translation is CASSPIIGQGGSEQFF.

V and J are TRBV27 and TRBJ2-3; no clear D. V shed 5 bases and J shed 3 bases, with 3 bases lying between them. Germline CDR1 is MNHEY and CDR2 is SMNVEV (reference sequence). The CDR3 covers 11 residues. The CDR3 coding sequence is TGTGCCAGCAGTCAGACAGATACGCAGTATTTT. It yields the protein CASSQTDTQYF.

This chain uses TRBV2 with TRBJ2-1; possible D gene TRBD1, 6 bases. CDR1 and CDR2 (germline): SNHLY, FYNNEI. The V gene lost 7 bases and the J gene lost 3 bases, with 16 bases spanning the gap. There are 15 residues in the CDR3. CDR3 nucleotides: TGTGCCAGCATCTCAGGGACACGTGTCTACAATGAGCAGTTCTTC. Encoded protein: CASISGTRVYNEQFF.

The genes are TRBV28 and TRBJ2-7, with TRBD1 identical over 7 bases. Germline V gives CDR1 MDHEN, CDR2 SYDVKM. The CDR3 length is 15 residues. J gave up 2 bases and V 5 bases, and 9 bases lay outside the gene matches. The chain's CDR3 is CASSTPGQTPYEQYF. CDR3 DNA sequence: TGTGCCAGCAGTACACCGGGACAGACCCCCTACGAGCAGTACTTC.

The chain couples TRBV25-1 to TRBJ1-1; 7 nucleotides align to TRBD1. This CDR3 contains 13 residues. J lost 1 base, V lost 8 bases, and 4 bases had no gene match. Germline CDR1 MGHDK, CDR2 SYGVNS. Here the CDR3 DNA reads TGTGCCAGCCGAGGACAGGCGAACACTGAAGCTTTCTTT. Protein sequence: CASRGQANTEAFF. The full variable domain, completed using reference TRBV25-1 and TRBJ1-1, is EADIYQTPRYLVIGTGKKITLECSQTMGHDKMYWYQQDPGMELHLIHYSYGVNSTEKGDLSSESTVSRIRTEHFPLTLESARPSHTSQYLCASRGQANTEAFFGQGTRLTVV.

The chain combines TRBV5-1 with TRBJ2-7; the match to TRBD1 covers 9 bases. The J segment lost 0 bases and the V segment lost 4 bases, leaving 5 bases of the junction unmatched. The CDR3 length is 15 residues. CDR1 and CDR2 from the germline V gene are SGHRS and YFSETQ. CDR3 in DNA: TGCGCCAGCAGCGAAGACAGGGGGATCTCCTACGAGCAGTACTTC. Protein: CASSEDRGISYEQYF.

The rearrangement links TRBV7-2 to TRBJ2-7, with a tentative D call TRBD1 (5 bases). The V end was cut by 6 bases, the J end by 2 bases, with 11 bases between. The length of the CDR3 is 13 residues. From germline, CDR1 is SGHTA and CDR2 FQGNSA. In nucleotides, the CDR3 is TGTGCCAGCAGACCCCAGGGAACCTACGAGCAGTACTTC. This codes for CASRPQGTYEQYF. The full variable domain, with the rest looked up from reference TRBV7-2 and TRBJ2-7, is GAGVSQSPSNKVTEKGKDVELRCDPISGHTALYWYRQSLGQGLEFLIYFQGNSAPDKSGLPSDRFSAERTGGSVSTLTIQRTQQEDSAVYLCASRPQGTYEQYFGPGTRLTVT.

The chain combines TRBV18 with TRBJ2-7; D is unresolved. The CDR3 contains 14 residues. Germline V gives CDR1 KGHSH, CDR2 LQKENI. The CDR3 loop is CGSSPGVGMREQYF. CDR3 nucleotide sequence: TGTGGGAGCTCACCCGGTGTTGGAATGCGGGAGCAGTACTTC. The full variable domain, in which reference TRBV18 and TRBJ2-7 provide the parts outside the CDR3, is NAGVMQNPRHLVRRRGQEARLRCSPMKGHSHVYWYRQLPEEGLKFMVYLQKENIIDESGMPKERFSAEFPKEGPSILRIQQVVRGDSAAYFCGSSPGVGMREQYFGPGTRLTVT.

This chain links TRBV7-2 with TRBJ2-7; TRBD2 matches 8 bases. The CDR3 spans 15 residues. Trimming removed 1 base from V and 4 bases from J; junction bases left unmatched: 6. Germline V lookup: CDR1 SGHTA, CDR2 FQGNSA. CDR3 in DNA: TGTGCCAGCAGCTTAGAGGGCGGGGGGACGTACGAGCAGTACTTC. It is translated as CASSLEGGGTYEQYF.

DNA of the CDR3: TGTGCCAGCTCGCCCGGAGTATACAGGGATTGGACCGGGGAGCTGTTTTTT. Protein product: CASSPGVYRDWTGELFF. The V and J genes are TRBV18 and TRBJ2-2; possibly TRBD1 for D (6 bases). Trimming pared 6 bases from V and 5 bases from J, leaving 22 bases between. Looked up from germline, CDR1 is KGHSH and CDR2 is LQKENI. The CDR3 sequence is 17 residues long.

V is TRBV6-1 and J is TRBJ1-1, with TRBD1 matching 7 bases. Trimming removed 6 bases from V and 7 bases from J; junction bases left unmatched: 2. CDR1 and CDR2 (germline): MNHNS, SASEGT. The CDR3 is 11 amino acids. CDR3 DNA: TGTGCCAGCAGGGGACAGCTTGAAGCTTTCTTT. Translation: CASRGQLEAFF.

The CDR3 is CASSRSGDAGYTF. CDR3 coding DNA: TGTGCCAGCAGCCGTAGCGGGGACGCCGGCTACACCTTC. The gene calls are TRBV7-9 and TRBJ1-2; tentative D call: TRBD1 (5 bases). Deletions cut 5 bases from V and 8 bases from J, with 15 bases between. The V gene's germline CDR1 is SEHNR and CDR2 FQNEAQ (reference sequence). This CDR3 contains 13 residues.